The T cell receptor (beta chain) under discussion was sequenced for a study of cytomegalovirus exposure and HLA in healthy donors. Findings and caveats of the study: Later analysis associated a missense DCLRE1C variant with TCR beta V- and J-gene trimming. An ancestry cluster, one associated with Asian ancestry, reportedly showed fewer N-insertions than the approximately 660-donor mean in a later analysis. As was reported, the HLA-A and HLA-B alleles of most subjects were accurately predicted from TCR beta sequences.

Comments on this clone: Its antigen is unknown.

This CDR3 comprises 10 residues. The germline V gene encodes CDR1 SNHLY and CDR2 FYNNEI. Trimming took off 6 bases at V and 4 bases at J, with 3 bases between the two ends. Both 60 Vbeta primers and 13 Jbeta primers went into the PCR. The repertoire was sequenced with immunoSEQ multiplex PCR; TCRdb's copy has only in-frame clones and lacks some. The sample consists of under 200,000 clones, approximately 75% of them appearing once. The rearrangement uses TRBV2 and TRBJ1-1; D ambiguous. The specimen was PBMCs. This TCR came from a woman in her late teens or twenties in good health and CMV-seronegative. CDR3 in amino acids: CASRSTEAFF. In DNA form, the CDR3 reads TGTGCCAGCAGGAGCACTGAAGCTTTCTTT.